One and the same sample provided the 18 T cell receptor beta chains below, sequenced in a study of human T cells and chemical hapten exposure (dated by TCRdb to the early 2020s). During library preparation, unique molecular identifiers were attached to individual cDNA molecules so that TCRs could be counted quantitatively and reproducibly. TCRdb cleaned the public reads at Q25 with fastp, built clones with MiXCR and kept in-frame beta chains. Entries are consolidated by CDR3 protein sequence, retaining the most common genes and DNA. The sample data list more than 100,000 distinct CDR3 sequences, and over 7% of these were observed just once. About 1.4% of the sample lies in the top ten. Total RNA was extracted from unfractionated whole blood that had been collected in Tempus Blood RNA tubes. Sequenced material: whole blood. The source is a human donor in good health. Some clones in this sample may be carry-over from other donors' samples. Donor details come from another sample of the same person, matched by shared clones.

This clonotype was detected only a few times. This chain uses TRBV6-1 with TRBJ2-1; possibly TRBD1 for D (6 bases). This CDR3 region has 17 residues. Germline V gene lookup returns CDR1 MNHNS and CDR2 SASEGT. V lost 2 bases and J 0 bases, leaving 14 bases between the germline ends. The CDR3, as DNA: TGTGCCAGCAGTGAATTCGGGACACCCAGCTCCTACAATGAGCAGTTCTTC. Residues: CASSEFGTPSSYNEQFF.

The chain links TRBV7-2 to TRBJ2-3; D is perhaps TRBD1 (6 bases). The CDR3 is made up of 15 amino acids. Per germline, CDR1 SGHTA and CDR2 FQGNSA. Trimming stripped 0 bases from V and 6 bases from J, with 13 bases between. The CDR3 region is CASSLAHREMDTQYF. CDR3 nucleotides: TGTGCCAGCAGCTTAGCGCACAGGGAAATGGATACGCAGTATTTT.

This clonotype has a count of ten or more. The chain uses TRBV12-3 or TRBV12-4 and TRBJ1-1, with 10 bases fitting TRBD1. Unmatched junction bases numbered 2, after V lost 4 bases and J lost 0 bases. The CDR3 totals 15 residues. In nucleotides, the CDR3 is TGTGCCAGCAGTTCGACAGGGGGCCTGAACACTGAAGCTTTCTTT. This sequence encodes CASSSTGGLNTEAFF.

At least ten counts were recorded for this clonotype. The gene calls are TRBV29-1 and TRBJ1-1; D possibly corresponds to TRBD1 (6 bases). This CDR3 region has 14 residues. Germline V gives CDR1 SQVTM, CDR2 ANQGSEA. Trimming shortened V by 7 bases and J by 1 base, and 16 bases separated the two germline ends. CDR3 coding DNA: TGCAGCGCCCCCCGGACAGAACCGAACACTGAAGCTTTCTTT. Its protein is CSAPRTEPNTEAFF.

In this sample, this clonotype turned up a few times. The chain uses TRBV29-1 and TRBJ1-1, with D tentatively TRBD1 (5 bases). Germline V lookup: CDR1 SQVTM, CDR2 ANQGSEA. The CDR3 sequence is 14 residues long. The V gene lost 4 bases and the J gene lost 1 base, with 13 bases spanning the gap. Here the CDR3 reads CSVAEGARNTEAFF. CDR3 bases: TGCAGCGTTGCCGAAGGGGCGCGGAACACTGAAGCTTTCTTT.

This clonotype came up a few times. The gene calls are TRBV3-1 and TRBJ2-3; the match to TRBD2 covers 9 bases. Germline V lookup: CDR1 LGHDT, CDR2 YNNKEL (reference sequence). The CDR3 covers 17 residues. J was trimmed by 7 bases and V by 0 bases; bases with no gene match: 11. The CDR3 loop is CASSQEGAGGRRYTQYF. The CDR3 coding sequence is TGTGCCAGCAGCCAAGAAGGGGCGGGAGGGCGCCGTTATACGCAGTATTTT.

There are a few counts of this clonotype. This chain uses TRBV27 with TRBJ2-3, with a possible D match to TRBD2 (5 bases). The CDR3 sequence is 12 residues long. Looked up from germline, CDR1 is MNHEY and CDR2 is SMNVEV (reference sequence). CDR3 coding DNA: TGTGCGGCAGGAGGAGACACAGATACGCAGTATTTT. Its protein is CAAGGDTDTQYF.

This clonotype was counted only a few times. The chain uses TRBV12-3 or TRBV12-4 and TRBJ2-7, with D possibly being TRBD1 (5 bases). The CDR3 covers 14 residues. Trimming left V 2 bases short and J 0 bases short, with 8 bases between. Here the CDR3 reads CASSLSDTSYEQYF. The CDR3 nucleotides read TGTGCCAGCAGTTTATCGGACACCTCCTACGAGCAGTACTTC.

J is TRBJ2-1 and V is TRBV6-4; D may be TRBD2 (6 bases). CDR3 length: 15 amino acids. The V end was cut by 0 bases, the J end by 7 bases, with 13 bases between. Looked up from germline, CDR1 is MRHNA and CDR2 is SNTAGT. DNA for the CDR3: TGTGCCAGCAGTGACTCGTCGGGAGTTGTTAATGAGCAGTTCTTC. Translated, it gives CASSDSSGVVNEQFF.

CDR3 amino acids: CASSSQGPEAFF. The DNA for the CDR3 is TGTGCCAGCAGTTCCCAGGGCCCTGAAGCTTTCTTT. The rearrangement links TRBV6-2 or TRBV6-3 to TRBJ1-1, with D possibly matching TRBD1 (5 bases). The CDR3 runs 12 residues. Germline V gene lookup returns CDR1 MNHEY and CDR2 SVGEGT. Deletions cut 4 bases from V and 6 bases from J, with 9 bases between.

The chain combines TRBV20-1 with TRBJ2-1; 7 nucleotides line up with TRBD2. Germline V gene data show CDR1 as DFQATT and CDR2 as SNEGSKA (reference sequence). CDR3 length: 17 residues. After removal of 3 bases from V and 5 bases from J, the junction contained 16 bases not matched to a gene. The chain's CDR3 is CSASSGTAGAGHNEQFF. CDR3 DNA: TGCAGTGCTAGTTCCGGGACGGCGGGAGCTGGCCACAATGAGCAGTTCTTC.

This clonotype was found many times. The rearrangement links TRBV9 to TRBJ1-3, with D unclear. Trimming shortened V by 0 bases and J by 2 bases, and 9 bases separated the two germline ends. Germline lookup yields CDR1 SGDLS and CDR2 YYNGEE. The CDR3 contains 15 residues. The CDR3 region is CASSVVGTAGNTIYF. CDR3 in DNA: TGTGCCAGCAGCGTAGTAGGTACCGCTGGAAACACCATATATTTT.

This clonotype turned up a few times. V usage is TRBV2 and J usage is TRBJ1-6; possible D gene TRBD1, 5 bases. This CDR3 has 12 residues. Germline values: CDR1 SNHLY, CDR2 FYNNEI. The V end lost 8 bases, the J end lost 13 bases, and 15 bases lay between the germline ends. CDR3 protein: CASSDSVGPLHF. The CDR3 region has the DNA TGTGCCAGCTCCGACAGTGTAGGTCCCCTCCACTTT.

This clonotype has just a few counts. The chain recombines TRBV12-3 or TRBV12-4 with TRBJ2-2; TRBD1 is a possible D gene (5 bases). This CDR3 has 15 residues. The germline V and J ends were trimmed by 1 base and 1 base, with 7 bases remaining between them. The CDR3 DNA follows: TGTGCCAGCAGTTTAGGACAGAGGAACACCGGGGAGCTGTTTTTT. Encoded protein: CASSLGQRNTGELFF.

This chain connects TRBV7-9 to TRBJ2-1; 7 nucleotides match TRBD2. V was pared by 5 bases and J by 7 bases, with 8 bases of the junction left unmatched. Germline V gives CDR1 SEHNR, CDR2 FQNEAQ (reference sequence). CDR3 size: 14 residues. CDR3 loop: CASSVGTNWNEQFF. In DNA, the CDR3 is TGTGCCAGCAGCGTCGGGACTAACTGGAATGAGCAGTTCTTC.

This clonotype was counted many times. This chain connects TRBV29-1 to TRBJ2-1, with 9 bases lining up with TRBD1. Unmatched junction bases numbered 6, after V lost 0 bases and J lost 6 bases. The CDR3 runs to 15 residues. CDR1 SQVTM and CDR2 ANQGSEA come from the germline V gene. CDR3 sequence (DNA): TGCAGCGTTGAAGAGCGCGGACAGGGGTCCAATGAGCAGTTCTTC. Translated, it gives CSVEERGQGSNEQFF.

This clonotype was counted only a few times. The gene calls are TRBV6-2 or TRBV6-3 and TRBJ2-1; the match to TRBD1 covers 7 bases. The CDR3 is 17 amino acids. Germline lookup yields CDR1 MNHEY and CDR2 SVGEGT. J gave up 1 base and V 4 bases, and 10 bases lay outside the gene matches. The CDR3 DNA reads TGTGCCAGCAGTTTTAATCCCGGGACAGCATCCTACAATGAGCAGTTCTTC. Protein product: CASSFNPGTASYNEQFF.

This clonotype was observed many times. The chain employs TRBV12-3 or TRBV12-4 and TRBJ2-5; weak D call: TRBD1 (6 bases). This CDR3 comprises 14 residues. V lost 7 bases, J lost 3 bases, and 15 bases lay in between. CDR3 coding DNA: TGTGCCAGCACCGCCCCAGGGGTTAAAGAGACCCAGTACTTC. It codes for CASTAPGVKETQYF.